One sample yielded the 27 T cell receptor beta chains listed below, sequenced in a study of tumor and adjacent non-tumor tissue in lung cancer. RNA was extracted from bulk tissue without any cell sorting. The library came from three nested PCR rounds adapted from ARM-PCR protocols. Each CDR3 protein gets one entry after TCRdb re-called the multiplex PCR reads with MiXCR. The sample records more than 75,000 distinct CDR3 sequences, around two thirds being singletons. Source material: lung tumor tissue. The receptor source for this set is a woman in her 70s with non-small cell lung cancer.

The chain carries TRBV28 and TRBJ2-7; 8 bases line up with TRBD2. Germline V lookup: CDR1 MDHEN, CDR2 SYDVKM. The CDR3 length is 14 residues. Germline trimming cut 6 bases from V and 7 bases from J; bases unmatched to any gene: 11. The CDR3 DNA sequence: TGTGCCAGCAGCCGGCGAGCGGGAGTAGGTGAGCAGTACTTC. Amino acids: CASSRRAGVGEQYF.

As regards this clonotype: At one boundary the junction diverges from the germline segment, which might be a read error. The V gene is TRBV12-3 or TRBV12-4, the J gene TRBJ2-2; D possibly corresponds to TRBD2 (5 bases). The CDR3 is made up of 14 amino acids. The CDR3 here is CASRPCGNTGELFF. The CDR3 DNA reads as TGTGCCAGCAGACCTTGCGGAAACACCGGGGAGCTGTTCTTT.

This clonotype has only one observation. A much bigger clone sits one base away, suggesting this may be a read error. The chain has TRBV7-8 and TRBJ1-2; no clear D gene. CDR1 is SGHVS and CDR2 is FQNEAQ in the germline V gene. The CDR3 is 12 residues long. As DNA, the CDR3 is TGTACCAGCAGCTTATACGGTCCCAGCTACACCTTC. It encodes CTSSLYGPSYTF.

The sample holds many counts of this clonotype. This chain joins TRBV28 and TRBJ2-7; 8 bases fit TRBD2. The CDR3 has 18 residues. The V gene's germline CDR1 is MDHEN and CDR2 SYDVKM. The V gene end was trimmed by 7 bases and the J gene end by 4 bases; junction bases not matched to a gene: 21. The CDR3 DNA reads as TGTGCCAGCACTACTATTAGGGGGGTTCGGGGGGGTAAGTACGAGCAGTACTTC. Its protein is CASTTIRGVRGGKYEQYF.

On this clonotype itself: Possible read error: a much larger clone is one base away. V gene TRBV7-9 combines with J gene TRBJ2-7, with 7 bases matching TRBD1. The CDR3 length is 15 residues. CDR1 SEHNR and CDR2 FQNEAQ come from the germline V gene (reference sequence). CDR3 amino acids: CASSSRQGLNDEKYF. The CDR3 coding sequence is TGTGCCAGCAGCTCACGACAGGGATTAAACGACGAGAAGTACTTC.

This clonotype was seen ten or more times. This clone may be a read error of a much larger clone one base away. V and J are TRBV6-2 or TRBV6-3 and TRBJ2-7; D is undetermined. The CDR3 has 12 residues. With 2 bases removed from V and 5 bases from J, the gap between germline ends came to 7 bases. CDR1 is MNHEY and CDR2 is SVGEGT in the germline V gene. CDR3 DNA sequence: TGTGCCAGCAGTTACCCGTCCCACGAGCAGTACTTC. The encoded protein is CASSYPSHEQYF.

This chain uses TRBV6-5 with TRBJ1-1, with a weak D call TRBD1 (6 bases). V was shortened by 9 bases and J by 2 bases, with 16 bases between the two germline ends. CDR3 length: 14 residues. Germline V gene sequence: CDR1 MNHEY, CDR2 SVGAGI. The CDR3 region has the DNA TGTGCCAGTAATTCGGGACACAAAAACACTGAAGCTTTCTTT. Translating it yields CASNSGHKNTEAFF.

On this clonotype: It is likely a read error, because the conserved phenylalanine at the end of the CDR3 is missing. The chain links TRBV10-3 to TRBJ1-5, with D possibly being TRBD1 (5 bases). Trimming removed 4 bases from V and 3 bases from J, with 13 bases in between. This CDR3 contains 15 residues. In germline, CDR1 is ENHRY, CDR2 SYGVKD. CDR3 nucleotides: TGTGCCATCAGTGTATTAGGGGCAGTCAATCAGCCCCAGCATTAT. It yields the protein CAISVLGAVNQPQHY.

As regards this clonotype: A read error may produce the germline difference seen at one junction end. This chain links TRBV5-1 with TRBJ1-5, with TRBD1 identical over 10 bases. Germline lookup yields CDR1 SGHRS and CDR2 YFSETQ. CDR3 length: 14 residues. The CDR3 is CASSSTGGNRPQHF. The CDR3 DNA follows: TGCGCCAGCAGCTCGACAGGGGGCAATCGGCCCCAGCATTTT.

The sample holds a few counts of this clonotype. The chain couples TRBV5-6 to TRBJ2-5, with 7 bases identical to TRBD1. V dropped 4 bases and J dropped 1; count of bases not matched to a gene: 1. CDR3 size: 13 residues. The germline gives CDR1 SGHDT, CDR2 YYEEEE. In nucleotides, the CDR3 is TGTGCCAGCAGCGACAGGGTCCAAGAGACCCAGTACTTC. Protein sequence: CASSDRVQETQYF.

A few counts support this clonotype. This clone may be a read error of a much larger clone one base away. The final CDR3 position lacks the conserved phenylalanine or tryptophan, pointing to a likely read error. The chain joins TRBV20-1 to TRBJ2-1; 10 nucleotides line up with TRBD2. Trimming took 0 bases from V and 9 from J; bases not matched to a gene: 11. Looked up from germline, CDR1 is DFQATT and CDR2 is SNEGSKA (reference sequence). CDR3 size: 16 residues. CDR3 DNA sequence: TGCAGTGCTAGAGATGGAAGGCTAGCGGGAGACCCTGAGCAGTTCTTA. It yields the protein CSARDGRLAGDPEQFL.

The chain has TRBV20-1 and TRBJ1-5; D gene uncertain. This CDR3 region has 15 residues. CDR1 is DFQATT and CDR2 is SNEGSKA in the germline V gene (reference sequence). Trimming cost V 0 bases and J 2 bases, with 11 bases left between them. The CDR3 bases are TGCAGTGCTAGAGATTTGGATAGGGGCAATCAGCCCCAGCATTTT. Translated, it gives CSARDLDRGNQPQHF.

Comment on this clonotype: Since a much larger clone is just one base distant, this may be a read error. V gene TRBV7-8 combines with J gene TRBJ2-1, with D perhaps matching TRBD2 (6 bases). This CDR3 contains 14 residues. Germline lookup yields CDR1 SGHVS and CDR2 FQNEAQ. In DNA form, the CDR3 reads TGTGCCAGGAGCTTAGTTTCTAGCGTCGGTGAGCAGTTCTTC. It codes for CARSLVSSVGEQFF.

This clonotype appeared a single time. A junction end diverges from the germline sequence, so it may reflect a read error. The rearrangement links TRBV12-3 or TRBV12-4 to TRBJ2-2; possibly TRBD1 for D (6 bases). This CDR3 is 17 amino acids long. The CDR3 DNA is TGTGCCAGCAGTTTGGGGACAAGTCGGGTGATTACCGGGGAGCTGTTTTTC. Translated, it gives CASSLGTSRVITGELFF.

Concerning this clonotype itself: The conserved phenylalanine or tryptophan normally closing the CDR3 is absent here, so this likely arose from a read error. The V and J genes are TRBV6-6 and TRBJ2-7, with D possibly TRBD1 on 5 matching bases. The germline gives CDR1 MNHNY, CDR2 SVGAGI (reference sequence). CDR3 length: 15 amino acids. The CDR3 reads CASRATALLTYEQYL. The CDR3, as DNA: TGTGCAAGCAGGGCGACAGCACTTCTTACCTACGAGCAGTACTTG.

Many counts were recorded for this clonotype. V and J are TRBV12-3 or TRBV12-4 and TRBJ2-2; possibly TRBD1 for D (6 bases). The CDR3 loop spans 14 amino acids. Trimming pared 6 bases from V and 5 bases from J, leaving 13 bases between. The CDR3 here is CASRRGQGTGELFF. CDR3 coding DNA: TGTGCCAGCAGACGGGGACAAGGGACCGGGGAGCTGTTTTTT.

This clonotype appeared a single time. The chain has TRBV28 and TRBJ1-4; 8 bases fit TRBD1. Unmatched junction bases numbered 8, after V lost 5 bases and J lost 6 bases. The CDR3 totals 15 residues. Germline CDR1 and CDR2: MDHEN and SYDVKM. The CDR3 region is CASSIPTGDYEKLFF. CDR3 DNA sequence: TGTGCCAGCAGTATTCCGACAGGGGATTATGAAAAACTGTTTTTT.

About this clonotype: This may be a read error, as it is one base from a much larger clone. The CDR3 ends on some other residue instead of the conserved phenylalanine or tryptophan, so this is likely a read error. The V gene is TRBV20-1, the J gene TRBJ1-5; D unresolved. Trimming stripped 0 bases from V and 0 bases from J, with 3 bases between. The CDR3 contains 13 residues. CDR1 and CDR2 (germline): DFQATT, SNEGSKA (reference sequence). CDR3 coding DNA: TGCAGTGCTAGAGACCATAGCAATCAGCCCCAGCATTAT. Protein product: CSARDHSNQPQHY.

A remark on this clonotype: This may be a read error: a much more frequent sequence differs by one nucleotide. The chain employs TRBV28 and TRBJ2-5; no firm D call. Germline V gives CDR1 MDHEN, CDR2 SYDVKM. This CDR3 comprises 15 residues. CDR3 DNA: TGTGCCAGCAGACGCGCCTTAGTCACTGTGTCGACCCGGTACTTC. Protein product: CASRRALVTVSTRYF.

This chain uses TRBV29-1 with TRBJ2-3, with D possibly being TRBD2 (5 bases). This CDR3 contains 14 residues. The ends were cut back, 5 bases at V and 4 bases at J, with 16 bases in the middle. Germline V CDR1 and CDR2: SQVTM, ANQGSEA. CDR3 sequence: CSVLVSKGADTQYF. The CDR3 coding sequence is TGCAGCGTTCTCGTGTCCAAGGGAGCAGATACGCAGTATTTT.

About this clonotype: A read error may explain this, as a much larger clone is one base away. The rearrangement uses TRBV20-1 and TRBJ2-2, with a possible D match to TRBD2 (5 bases). Looked up from germline, CDR1 is DFQATT and CDR2 is SNEGSKA (reference sequence). CDR3 length: 14 amino acids. The CDR3 nucleotides read TGCAGTGCTAGCGAGAAATTGGGCACCGGGGAGCAGTTTTTT. Amino acid sequence: CSASEKLGTGEQFF.

With respect to this clonotype: The conserved final phenylalanine or tryptophan is absent from the CDR3, which likely points to a read error. The chain is built from TRBV6-6 and TRBJ2-7; 9 bases align to TRBD2. The V and J ends lost 6 bases and 4 bases, in that order; junction bases with no gene match: 7. Germline V CDR1 and CDR2: MNHNY, SVGAGI (reference sequence). The CDR3 length is 14 residues. The CDR3, as DNA: TGTGCCAGCAGAGGGATTAGCGGGAGTTACGAGCAGTACCTC. Translation: CASRGISGSYEQYL.

For this clonotype: One end of the junction does not line up with germline, which may come from a read error. The rearrangement links TRBV29-1 to TRBJ2-1, with D perhaps given as TRBD1 or TRBD2 (5 bases each). The CDR3 loop spans 12 amino acids. Germline-derived CDR1 and CDR2 are SQVTM and ANQGSEA. The CDR3 nucleotides are TGCAGCGTCGCTGGGGGTGGTAATGAGCACTTCTTC. Translating it yields CSVAGGGNEHFF.

The chain couples TRBV19 to TRBJ1-1; D unresolved. The CDR3 covers 14 residues. CDR1 and CDR2 (germline): LNHDA, SQIVND (reference sequence). V was trimmed by 2 bases and J by 2 bases, leaving 9 bases between them. CDR3 DNA: TGTGCCAGTAGTATACAGGTCATAAACACTGAAGCTTTCTTT. Translation: CASSIQVINTEAFF.

In its sample, this clonotype is large (0.1 to 1%). The rearrangement uses TRBV29-1 and TRBJ1-5; D gene uncertain. Germline V gene lookup returns CDR1 SQVTM and CDR2 ANQGSEA. This CDR3 has 15 amino acids. V shed 5 bases and J shed 0 bases, with 14 bases lying between them. This chain's CDR3 is CSVRRSSYSNQPQHF. The CDR3 nucleotides are TGCAGCGTTAGGCGGTCATCTTATAGCAATCAGCCCCAGCATTTT.

The chain links TRBV20-1 to TRBJ1-2, with D possibly matching TRBD1 (5 bases). The germline CDR1 and CDR2 sequences are DFQATT and SNEGSKA (reference sequence). This CDR3 comprises 13 residues. Here the CDR3 DNA reads TGCAGCGCGATCCTGGGAGGGGACTATGGCTACACCTTC. The encoded protein is CSAILGGDYGYTF.

The chain recombines TRBV6-2 or TRBV6-3 with TRBJ2-1; 9 nucleotides agree with TRBD1. The CDR3 is made up of 15 amino acids. The junction had 13 bases not matched to a gene; V was cut back by 7 bases and J by 9 bases. In germline, CDR1 is MNHEY, CDR2 SVGEGT. CDR3 sequence reads: CASNRTGTGKGEQFF. The CDR3 nucleotides are TGTGCCAGCAACAGAACCGGGACAGGGAAGGGTGAGCAGTTCTTC.